The 9 T cell receptor beta chains below come from one sample, sequenced in a study of T cell responses to AZD1222 COVID-19 vaccine. Clones were read by immunoSEQ multiplex PCR, and TCRdb kept only the in-frame ones, dropping some. The sample holds about 93,000 clones, 80% to 90% seen once. This sample comprised peripheral blood, obtained 28 days after the second AZD1222 dose. These receptors all stem from an adult who received the AZD1222 COVID-19 vaccine.

The chain's CDR3 is CASSLGFGADTEAFF. The CDR3 DNA follows: TGCGCCAGCAGCTTGGGGTTCGGGGCGGACACTGAAGCTTTCTTT. V is TRBV5-1 and J is TRBJ1-1, with D possibly being TRBD1 (5 bases). Germline-derived CDR1 and CDR2 are SGHRS and YFSETQ. V lost 0 bases, J lost 3 bases, and 12 bases lay in between. The CDR3 is 15 residues long.

V and J are TRBV7-9 and TRBJ2-1, with D perhaps matching TRBD2 (6 bases). The germline CDR1 and CDR2 sequences are SEHNR and FQNEAQ (reference sequence). The CDR3 consists of 15 residues. The V end was cut by 5 bases, the J end by 3 bases, with 14 bases between. CDR3 protein: CASSPGTPYYNEQFF. The CDR3 DNA reads as TGTGCCAGCAGCCCCGGGACTCCCTACTACAATGAGCAGTTCTTC.

This sequence joins TRBV29-1 and TRBJ1-2; TRBD1 is a possible D gene (5 bases). Between the trimmed V and J ends, which lost 4 bases and 4 bases, there was a span of 16 bases. Per the germline V gene, CDR1 is SQVTM and CDR2 is ANQGSEA. The CDR3 extends over 14 amino acids. CDR3 nucleotides: TGCAGCGTTGCTTATGGGCCAGGGTCCTATGGCTACACCTTC. Protein: CSVAYGPGSYGYTF. The full variable domain, completed using reference TRBV29-1 and TRBJ1-2, is SAVISQKPSRDICQRGTSLTIQCQVDSQVTMMFWYRQQPGQSLTLIATANQGSEATYESGFVIDKFPISRPNLTFSTLTVSNMSPEDSSIYLCSVAYGPGSYGYTFGSGTRLTVV.

The chain carries TRBV21-1 and TRBJ1-6; TRBD1, the table's D call, was not compared with the DNA. TRBV21-1 is termed a pseudogene. This CDR3 comprises 18 residues. The CDR3 DNA sequence: TGTGCCAGCAGCAAAGAGTTCAAGGGGCCCCTTATAGATTCACCCCTCCACTTT. As protein: CASSKEFKGPLIDSPLHF.

The chain is built from TRBV3-1 (or the pseudogene TRBV3-2) and TRBJ1-2, with 9 bases fitting TRBD1. Germline V gene lookup returns CDR1 LGHDT and CDR2 YNNKEL (reference sequence). V trimming: 3 bases; J trimming: 4 bases; junction bases outside the gene matches: 6. There are 15 residues in the CDR3. This CDR3 is CASSHPGTGIYGYTF. CDR3 nucleotide sequence: TGTGCCAGCAGCCACCCGGGGACAGGGATCTATGGCTACACCTTC.

This rearrangement joins TRBV18 to TRBJ1-2, with 11 bases identical to TRBD1. The CDR3 is 16 residues long. The germline V gene has CDR1 KGHSH and CDR2 LQKENI. J gave up 4 bases and V 3 bases, and 7 bases lay outside the gene matches. This chain's CDR3 is CASSPSTGQGAYGYTF. The DNA for the CDR3 is TGTGCCAGCTCACCTTCGACCGGACAGGGGGCCTATGGCTACACCTTC.

The chain couples TRBV19 to TRBJ1-3, with 9 nucleotides matching TRBD1. The germline CDR1 and CDR2 sequences are LNHDA and SQIVND (reference sequence). Losses at the gene ends were 10 bases for V and 4 bases for J; bases not matched to a gene: 17. The CDR3 consists of 17 residues. The CDR3 protein is CATRWWGTGRTGNTIYF. The CDR3 DNA follows: TGTGCCACCCGATGGTGGGGGACAGGGAGAACCGGAAACACCATATATTTT.

This chain connects TRBV11-2 to TRBJ1-1; no firm D call. With 0 bases removed from V and 1 base from J, the gap between germline ends came to 3 bases. The CDR3 loop spans 13 amino acids. Per germline, CDR1 SGHAT and CDR2 FQNNGV. The CDR3 DNA sequence: TGTGCCAGCAGCTTAGATCGGAACACTGAAGCTTTCTTT. Translation gives CASSLDRNTEAFF.

This clone is a singleton in its sample. The V gene is TRBV5-1, the J gene TRBJ2-1; D ambiguous. Germline loops: CDR1 SGHRS, CDR2 YFSETQ. The CDR3 sequence is 15 residues long. V was shortened by 2 bases and J by 6 bases, with 15 bases between the two germline ends. Here the CDR3 reads CASSFSWEPGNEQFF. CDR3 nucleotide sequence: TGCGCCAGCAGCTTTAGCTGGGAACCGGGCAATGAGCAGTTCTTC.